This is a list of T cell receptor beta chains from one sample in a study of T cells in Graves' hyperthyroidism and ophthalmopathy. From the multiplex PCR reads, TCRdb called clonotypes with MiXCR, one entry per CDR3 protein. The sample has approximately 360,000 distinct CDR3 sequences, around 16% seen once. Material: blood. Receptors were obtained from a woman younger than 35 with Graves' hyperthyroidism that later progressed to Graves' ophthalmopathy. Both conserved end residues are part of each CDR3. Each record gives: V gene, J gene, D gene, clone size, CDR3 DNA, CDR3 protein. The D gene is left open where the match is weak. Clone size appears in some rows only: once, few, many, or a class for an expanded clone.

TRBV6-2/TRBV6-3	TRBJ1-4	.	few	TGTGCCAGCAGTTACTTTGGGATCCGGGAAAAACTGTTTTTT	CASSYFGIREKLFF
TRBV6-2/TRBV6-3	TRBJ2-1	.	.	TGTGCCAGCAGTTCCCGGACAGTCCTCGCCTACAATGAGCAGTTCTTC	CASSSRTVLAYNEQFF
TRBV20-1	TRBJ2-5	.	few	TGCAGTGCTAGAATTGAGCGTGTTAAAGAGACCCAGTACTTC	CSARIERVKETQYF
TRBV13	TRBJ2-2	.	many	TGTGCCAGCAGCTTAAGACGGATCCTTAACACCGGGGAGCTGTTTTTT	CASSLRRILNTGELFF
TRBV7-9	TRBJ1-2	.	many	TGTGCCAGCAGCTTAGCGGCGGCCCTGGGCTACACCTTC	CASSLAAALGYTF
TRBV27	TRBJ2-3	.	.	TGTGCCAGCAGTCATACGCGTGGCACAGATACGCAGTATTTT	CASSHTRGTDTQYF
TRBV7-2	TRBJ2-5	.	many	TGTGCCAGCAGCTTTCAGCCGGCTCGCTGGGAGGAGACCCAGTACTTC	CASSFQPARWEETQYF
TRBV29-1	TRBJ2-1	TRBD1	many	TGCAGCGTTGAAGGCGACAGGGGTTATTACAATGAGCAGTTCTTC	CSVEGDRGYYNEQFF
TRBV15	TRBJ1-2	.	many	TGTGCCACCAGCAGAGGTGCAGACAGAAGCTATGGCTACACCTTC	CATSRGADRSYGYTF
TRBV20-1	TRBJ2-2	TRBD2	few	TGCAGTGCTAGAGTGGGCGGGAGGGTTAACACCGGGGAGCTGTTTTTT	CSARVGGRVNTGELFF
TRBV2	TRBJ1-6	.	many	TGTGCCAGCGGACGGGGCCCTTCACCCCTCCACTTT	CASGRGPSPLHF
TRBV18	TRBJ2-1	.	many	TGTGCCAGCTCACCTAATACCGGGAATGAGCAGTTCTTC	CASSPNTGNEQFF
TRBV6-9	TRBJ2-3	TRBD2	.	TGTGCCATCAGTTCCCTTCGGGAGGGAGATACGCAGTATTTT	CAISSLREGDTQYF
TRBV2	TRBJ2-2	.	many	TGTGCCAGCAGTGTCAGGGGAGACGCCGGGGAGCTGTTTTTT	CASSVRGDAGELFF
TRBV20-1	TRBJ2-7	.	few	TGCAGTGCTAGGCGGAGGGGAGAACTTTACGAGCAGTACTTC	CSARRRGELYEQYF
TRBV9	TRBJ2-5	.	few	TGTGCCAGCAGCGAGGAGGGGGCGCCCGGAGAGACCCAGTACTTC	CASSEEGAPGETQYF
TRBV25-1	TRBJ2-3	.	few	TGTGCCAGCAGTCCCCCGGCGGCCTCTCTAAATCGGGATACGCAGTATTTT	CASSPPAASLNRDTQYF
TRBV4-2	TRBJ2-7	TRBD2	many	TGTGCCAGCAGCCATGGGACTAGCGGTTCTGGGGAGCAGTACTTC	CASSHGTSGSGEQYF
TRBV28	TRBJ2-5	TRBD2	many	TGTGCCAGCAGGCGGACTAGCGGGAGGGCCCGAGAGACCCAGTACTTC	CASRRTSGRARETQYF
TRBV28	TRBJ2-7	TRBD2	many	TGTGCCAGCAGTTTCAGGACTAGCGGGAGGTTATCCCACGAGCAGTACTTC	CASSFRTSGRLSHEQYF
TRBV20-1	TRBJ1-5	.	few	TGCAGTGCTAGCCCTCTGGGAGGCCCCAGCAATCAGCCCCAGCATTTT	CSASPLGGPSNQPQHF
TRBV10-3	TRBJ2-7	TRBD1	many	TGTGCCACCACGGGACAGGAGGCCTACGAGCAGTACTTC	CATTGQEAYEQYF
TRBV7-9	TRBJ2-7	.	once	TGTGCCAGCAGTTCACCTCCCCAGGGCGTAGACTACGAGCAGTACTTC	CASSSPPQGVDYEQYF
TRBV27	TRBJ2-1	.	many	TGTGCCAGCAGTCCGCACGCAAATGAGCAGTTCTTC	CASSPHANEQFF
TRBV18	TRBJ2-1	.	many	TGTGCCAGCTCACCACCAGGAACAGGGTCTTGGTACAATGAGCAGTTCTTC	CASSPPGTGSWYNEQFF
TRBV7-9	TRBJ2-7	.	many	TGTGCCAGCAGTTTCTGGACGCCTCCCTACGAGCAGTACTTC	CASSFWTPPYEQYF